The present T cell receptor beta chain was sequenced within a study of blood T cell repertoires in COVID-19. V lost 7 bases to trimming and J lost 7 bases, with 11 bases between them. From germline, CDR1 is SQVTM and CDR2 ANQGSEA. The CDR3 sequence is 11 residues long. The method was immunoSEQ multiplex PCR; TCRdb's version includes in-frame clones alone and lacks a portion of them. The sample consists of 180,000 or so clones, approximately 81% of them appearing once. This clone has more than one count but fewer than ten. The TCR was taken from a person aged 70 to 85 with COVID-19, enrolled during active disease. Sequencing was carried out using peripheral blood. This rearrangement joins TRBV29-1 to TRBJ2-1; D ambiguous. DNA for the CDR3: TGCAGCGCCAACTTCGCAAATGAGCAGTTCTTC. It codes for CSANFANEQFF.